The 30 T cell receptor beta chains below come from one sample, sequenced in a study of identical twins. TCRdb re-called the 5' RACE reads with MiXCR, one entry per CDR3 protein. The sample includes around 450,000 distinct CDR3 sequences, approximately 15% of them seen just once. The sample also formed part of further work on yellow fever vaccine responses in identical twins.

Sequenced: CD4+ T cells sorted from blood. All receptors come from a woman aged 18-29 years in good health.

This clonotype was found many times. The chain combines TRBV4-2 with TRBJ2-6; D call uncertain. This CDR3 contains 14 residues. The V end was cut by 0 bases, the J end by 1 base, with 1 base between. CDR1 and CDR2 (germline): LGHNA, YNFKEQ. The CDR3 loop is CASSQDSGANVLTF. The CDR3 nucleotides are TGTGCCAGCAGCCAAGATTCTGGGGCCAACGTCCTGACTTTC.

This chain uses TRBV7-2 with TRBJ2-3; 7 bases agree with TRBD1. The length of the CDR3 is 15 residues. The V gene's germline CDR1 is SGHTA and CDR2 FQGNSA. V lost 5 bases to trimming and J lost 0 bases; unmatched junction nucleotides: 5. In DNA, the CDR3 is TGTGCCAGCAGCCGACAGGGATTGAGCACAGATACGCAGTATTTT. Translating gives CASSRQGLSTDTQYF.

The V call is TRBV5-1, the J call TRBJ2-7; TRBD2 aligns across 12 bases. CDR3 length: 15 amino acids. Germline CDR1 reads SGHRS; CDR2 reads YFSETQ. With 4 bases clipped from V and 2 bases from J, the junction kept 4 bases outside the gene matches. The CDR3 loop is CASSPGTSGPYEQYF. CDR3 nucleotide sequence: TGCGCCAGCAGCCCCGGGACTAGCGGGCCCTACGAGCAGTACTTC.

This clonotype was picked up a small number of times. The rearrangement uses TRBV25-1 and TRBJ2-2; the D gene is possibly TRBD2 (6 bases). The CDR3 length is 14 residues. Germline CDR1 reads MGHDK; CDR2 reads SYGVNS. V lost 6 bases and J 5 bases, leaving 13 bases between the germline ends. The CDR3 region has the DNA TGTGCCAGCAGAGGGCGGGGAGGTACCGGGGAGCTGTTTTTT. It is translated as CASRGRGGTGELFF.

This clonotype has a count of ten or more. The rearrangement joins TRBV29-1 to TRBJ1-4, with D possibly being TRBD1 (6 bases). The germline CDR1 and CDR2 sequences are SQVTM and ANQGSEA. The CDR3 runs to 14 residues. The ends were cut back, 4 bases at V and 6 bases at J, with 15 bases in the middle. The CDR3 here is CSVAEGGGDEKLFF. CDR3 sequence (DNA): TGCAGCGTTGCCGAGGGGGGCGGTGATGAAAAACTGTTTTTT.

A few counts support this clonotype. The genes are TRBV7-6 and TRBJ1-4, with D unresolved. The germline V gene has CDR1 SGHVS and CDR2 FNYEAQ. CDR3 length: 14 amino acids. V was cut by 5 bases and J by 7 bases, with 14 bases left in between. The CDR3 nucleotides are TGTGCCAGCAGCAGAACGTATGCGGCTGAAAAACTGTTTTTT. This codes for CASSRTYAAEKLFF.

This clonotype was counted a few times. CDR3 DNA sequence: TGTGCCAGCAGCGTAGAACTAGCGGGTGTAGAGCAGTTCTTC. Amino acids: CASSVELAGVEQFF. The V call is TRBV9, the J call TRBJ2-1; 9 bases line up with TRBD2. This CDR3 contains 14 residues. J lost 10 bases, V lost 0 bases, and 5 bases had no gene match. In germline, CDR1 is SGDLS, CDR2 YYNGEE.

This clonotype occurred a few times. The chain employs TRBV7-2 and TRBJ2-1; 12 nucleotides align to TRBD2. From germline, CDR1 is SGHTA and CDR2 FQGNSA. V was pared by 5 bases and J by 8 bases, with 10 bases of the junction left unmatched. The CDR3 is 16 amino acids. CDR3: CASSTAGLAGGYEQFF. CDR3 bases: TGTGCCAGCAGCACAGCGGGACTAGCGGGCGGATATGAGCAGTTCTTC.

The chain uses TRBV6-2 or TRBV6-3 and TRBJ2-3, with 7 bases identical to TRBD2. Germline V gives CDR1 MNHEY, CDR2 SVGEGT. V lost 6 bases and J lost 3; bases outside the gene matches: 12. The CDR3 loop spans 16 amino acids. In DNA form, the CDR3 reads TGTGCCAGCAGCTATAACCGTGCGGGAGCTACAGATACGCAGTATTTT. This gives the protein CASSYNRAGATDTQYF.

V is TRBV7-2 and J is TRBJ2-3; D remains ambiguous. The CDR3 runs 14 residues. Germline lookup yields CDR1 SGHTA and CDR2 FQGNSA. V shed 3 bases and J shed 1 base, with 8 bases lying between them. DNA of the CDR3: TGTGCCAGCAGCTTCAAATGGGGCACAGATACGCAGTATTTT. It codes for CASSFKWGTDTQYF.

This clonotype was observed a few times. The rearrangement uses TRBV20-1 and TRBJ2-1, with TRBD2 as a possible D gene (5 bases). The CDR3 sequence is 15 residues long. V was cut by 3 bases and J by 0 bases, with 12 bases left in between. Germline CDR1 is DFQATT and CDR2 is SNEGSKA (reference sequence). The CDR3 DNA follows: TGCAGTGCTAGTGGCGGGTTAAGCTCCTACAATGAGCAGTTCTTC. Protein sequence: CSASGGLSSYNEQFF.

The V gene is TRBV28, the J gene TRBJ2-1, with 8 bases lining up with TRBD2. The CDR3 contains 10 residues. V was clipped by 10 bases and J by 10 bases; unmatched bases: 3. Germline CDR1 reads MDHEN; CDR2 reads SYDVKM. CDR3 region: CATRGGEQFF. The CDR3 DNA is TGTGCCACCCGCGGGGGGGAGCAGTTCTTC.

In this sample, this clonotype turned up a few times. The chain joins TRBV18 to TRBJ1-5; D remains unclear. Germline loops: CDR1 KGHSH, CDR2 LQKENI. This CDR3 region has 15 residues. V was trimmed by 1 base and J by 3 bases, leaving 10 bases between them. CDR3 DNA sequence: TGTGCCAGCTCACCACAGGGAGGGAACAATCAGCCCCAGCATTTT. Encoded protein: CASSPQGGNNQPQHF.

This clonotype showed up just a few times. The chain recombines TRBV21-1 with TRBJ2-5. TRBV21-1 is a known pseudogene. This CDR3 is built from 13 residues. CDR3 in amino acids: CASNTGYQETQYF. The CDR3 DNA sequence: TGTGCCAGCAATACAGGGTACCAAGAGACCCAGTACTTC.

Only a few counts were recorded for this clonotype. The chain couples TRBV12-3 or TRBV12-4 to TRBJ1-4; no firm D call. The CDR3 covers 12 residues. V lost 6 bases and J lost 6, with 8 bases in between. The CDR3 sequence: CASSPSDEKLFF. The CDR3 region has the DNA TGTGCCAGCAGCCCTAGTGATGAAAAACTGTTTTTT.

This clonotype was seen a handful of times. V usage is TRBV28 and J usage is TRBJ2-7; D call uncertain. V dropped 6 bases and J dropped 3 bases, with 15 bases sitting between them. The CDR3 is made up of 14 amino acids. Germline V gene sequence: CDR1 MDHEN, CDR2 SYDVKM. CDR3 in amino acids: CASRLASLNYEQYF. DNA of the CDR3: TGTGCCAGCAGACTCGCCTCCCTTAACTACGAGCAGTACTTC.

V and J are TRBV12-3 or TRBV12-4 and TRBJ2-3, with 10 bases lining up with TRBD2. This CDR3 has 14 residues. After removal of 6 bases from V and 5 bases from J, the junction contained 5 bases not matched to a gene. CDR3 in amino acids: CASRIAGGRDTQYF. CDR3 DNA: TGTGCCAGCAGGATAGCGGGGGGAAGAGATACGCAGTATTTT.

CDR3 sequence (DNA): TGCAGTGCCATCTCGACTAGCGGGGGGCCCTACGAGCAGTACTTC. This sequence encodes CSAISTSGGPYEQYF. The chain has TRBV20-1 and TRBJ2-7, with TRBD2 matching over 13 bases. V dropped 6 bases and J dropped 2; count of bases not matched to a gene: 7. Looked up from germline, CDR1 is DFQATT and CDR2 is SNEGSKA (reference sequence). This CDR3 comprises 15 residues.

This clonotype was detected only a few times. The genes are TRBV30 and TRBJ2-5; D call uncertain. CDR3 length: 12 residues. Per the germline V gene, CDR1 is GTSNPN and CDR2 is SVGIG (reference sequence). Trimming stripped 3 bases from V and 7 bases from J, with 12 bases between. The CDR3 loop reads CAWRDFAGTQYF. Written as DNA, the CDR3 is TGTGCCTGGAGGGATTTCGCAGGGACCCAGTACTTC. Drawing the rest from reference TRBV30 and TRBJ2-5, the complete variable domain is SQTIHQWPATLVQPVGSPLSLECTVEGTSNPNLYWYRQAAGRGLQLLFYSVGIGQISSEVPQNLSASRPQDRQFILSSKKLLLSDSGFYLCAWRDFAGTQYFGPGTRLLVL.

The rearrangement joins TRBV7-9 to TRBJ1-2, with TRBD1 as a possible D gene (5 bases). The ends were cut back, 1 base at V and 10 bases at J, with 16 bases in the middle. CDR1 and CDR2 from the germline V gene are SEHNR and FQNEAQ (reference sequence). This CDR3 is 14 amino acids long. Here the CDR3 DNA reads TGTGCCAGCAGCTTAGTAGGACAAACCAGGGACTACACCTTC. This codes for CASSLVGQTRDYTF.

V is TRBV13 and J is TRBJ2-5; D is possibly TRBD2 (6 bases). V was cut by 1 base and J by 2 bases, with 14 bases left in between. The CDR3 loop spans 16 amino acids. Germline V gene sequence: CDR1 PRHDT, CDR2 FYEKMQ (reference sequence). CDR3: CASSLVALASQETQYF. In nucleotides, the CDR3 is TGTGCCAGCAGCTTAGTGGCGCTAGCGTCTCAAGAGACCCAGTACTTC.

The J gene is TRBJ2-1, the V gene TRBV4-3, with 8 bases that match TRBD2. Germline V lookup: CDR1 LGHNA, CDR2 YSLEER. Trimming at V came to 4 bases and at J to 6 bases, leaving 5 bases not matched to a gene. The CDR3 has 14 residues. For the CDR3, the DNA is TGCGCCAGCAGCCTCGGTAGCGGGATCAATGAGCAGTTCTTC. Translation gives CASSLGSGINEQFF.

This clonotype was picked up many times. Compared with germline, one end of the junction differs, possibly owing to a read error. For the CDR3, the DNA is TGTGCCAGCAATTTAGGGACAGGGTTTCGGGAGCAGTACTTC. Translation: CASNLGTGFREQYF. The J gene is TRBJ2-7, the V gene TRBV28; 9 bases align to TRBD1. Germline-derived CDR1 and CDR2 are MDHEN and SYDVKM. There are 14 residues in the CDR3.

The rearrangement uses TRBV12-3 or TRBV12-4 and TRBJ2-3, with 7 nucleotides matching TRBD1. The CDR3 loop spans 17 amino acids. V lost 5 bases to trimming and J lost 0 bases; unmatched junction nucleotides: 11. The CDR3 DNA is TGTGCCAGCAGTGCGGGCGCAGGACAGGCCAGCACAGATACGCAGTATTTT. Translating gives CASSAGAGQASTDTQYF.

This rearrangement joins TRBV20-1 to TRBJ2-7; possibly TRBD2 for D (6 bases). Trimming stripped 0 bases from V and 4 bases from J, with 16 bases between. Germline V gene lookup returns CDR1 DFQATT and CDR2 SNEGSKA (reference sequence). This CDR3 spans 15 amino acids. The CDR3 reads CSARDLWEEGYEQYF. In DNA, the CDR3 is TGCAGTGCTAGAGATCTATGGGAGGAGGGGTACGAGCAGTACTTC.

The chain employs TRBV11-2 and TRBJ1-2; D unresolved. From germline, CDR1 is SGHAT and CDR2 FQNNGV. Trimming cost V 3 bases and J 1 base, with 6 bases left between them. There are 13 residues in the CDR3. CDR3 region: CASSFEINYGYTF. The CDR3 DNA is TGTGCCAGCAGCTTCGAGATTAACTATGGCTACACCTTC.

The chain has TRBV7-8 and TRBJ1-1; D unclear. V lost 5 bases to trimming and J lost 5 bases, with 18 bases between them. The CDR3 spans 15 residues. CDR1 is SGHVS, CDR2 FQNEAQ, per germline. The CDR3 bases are TGTGCCAGCAGCAAACGACTGGGGTCACGGACTGAAGCTTTCTTT. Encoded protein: CASSKRLGSRTEAFF.

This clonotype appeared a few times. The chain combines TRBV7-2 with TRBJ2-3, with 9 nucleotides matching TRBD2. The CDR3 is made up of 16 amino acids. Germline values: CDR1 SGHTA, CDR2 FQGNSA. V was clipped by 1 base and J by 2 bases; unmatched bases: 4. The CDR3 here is CASSLEAGGITDTQYF. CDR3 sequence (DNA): TGTGCCAGCAGCTTAGAGGCGGGGGGGATCACAGATACGCAGTATTTT.

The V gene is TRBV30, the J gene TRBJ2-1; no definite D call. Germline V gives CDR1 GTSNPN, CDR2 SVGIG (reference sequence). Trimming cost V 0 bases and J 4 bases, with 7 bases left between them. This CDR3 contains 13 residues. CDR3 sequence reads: CAWSVSVYNEQFF. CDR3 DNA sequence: TGTGCCTGGAGTGTATCCGTGTACAATGAGCAGTTCTTC.

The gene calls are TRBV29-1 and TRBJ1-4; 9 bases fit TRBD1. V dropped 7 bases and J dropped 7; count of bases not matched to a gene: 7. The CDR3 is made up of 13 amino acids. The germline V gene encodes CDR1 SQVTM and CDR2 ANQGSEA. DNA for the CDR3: TGCAGCGCCGGGACAGGGCTCCTTGAAAAACTGTTTTTT. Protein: CSAGTGLLEKLFF.